This is a list of T cell receptor beta chains from one sample in a study of T cell repertoires in aging, cancer and after chemotherapy. Via MiXCR, TCRdb re-called the multiplex PCR reads, giving one row per CDR3 protein. The top ten hold 12% of the sample, which has under 4,000 distinct CDR3 sequences, approximately 24% seen once. Sequences were obtained from blood. These receptors all stem from a human donor with a solid tumor. Each CDR3 is given with its conserved first and last residue. D genes are given only for firm matches. Where a row states a size, it is once, few, many or the class of an expanded clone; other rows omit it.

CASSEALLVTYNEQFF	TGTGCCAGCAGTGAAGCGCTACTAGTCACCTACAATGAGCAGTTCTTC	NA	TRBJ2-1	TRBV2	NA
CASSKDRAAKNIQYF	TGTGCCAGCAGTAAAGACAGGGCGGCCAAAAACATTCAGTACTTC	medium-sized	TRBJ2-4	TRBV6-1	TRBD1
CAISDSGGKTGELFF	TGTGCCATCAGTGATTCCGGGGGCAAAACCGGGGAGCTGTTTTTT	medium-sized	TRBJ2-2	TRBV10-3	NA
CASSLSSTDTQYF	TGTGCCAGCAGCTTAAGCTCCACAGATACGCAGTATTTT	few	TRBJ2-3	TRBV11-2	NA
CASSRGSGQGSYGYTF	TGTGCCAGCTCACGTGGGTCGGGACAGGGGAGCTATGGCTACACCTTC	medium-sized	TRBJ1-2	TRBV18	TRBD1
CATQWDSGANVLTF	TGTGCCACCCAATGGGACTCTGGGGCCAACGTCCTGACTTTC	medium-sized	TRBJ2-6	TRBV19	NA
CASSYGGVAFF	TGTGCCAGCAGCTACGGGGGGGTAGCTTTCTTT	NA	TRBJ1-1	TRBV11-2	NA
CASSQEGRGRNQPQHF	TGTGCCAGCAGCCAAGAGGGCAGGGGGCGGAATCAGCCCCAGCATTTT	few	TRBJ1-5	TRBV4-2	TRBD1
CASSELAGVFTDTQYF	TGTGCCAGCAGTGAACTAGCGGGGGTTTTCACAGATACGCAGTATTTT	NA	TRBJ2-3	TRBV6-4	TRBD2
CASSQHSQSREPQHF	TGCGCCAGCAGCCAACACAGTCAATCGAGGGAGCCCCAGCATTTT	few	TRBJ1-5	TRBV4-3	NA
CASSFPRVPHNYGYTF	TGTGCCAGCAGCTTCCCCCGGGTGCCCCATAACTATGGCTACACCTTC	medium-sized	TRBJ1-2	TRBV5-6	NA
CASSLAWVAGGNEQFF	TGTGCCAGCAGCTTAGCTTGGGTTGCGGGGGGCAATGAGCAGTTCTTC	large	TRBJ2-1	TRBV11-1	TRBD2
CASSRGGTGELFF	TGTGCCAGTAGTCGGGGGGGAACCGGGGAGCTGTTTTTT	large	TRBJ2-2	TRBV19	TRBD2
CASLLAGGLEQYF	TGTGCCAGCCTACTAGCGGGGGGGCTCGAGCAGTACTTC	many	TRBJ2-7	TRBV6-2/TRBV6-3	TRBD2
CASSQDRFSTGDYTNIQYF	TGTGCCAGCAGCCAAGATCGGTTTTCGACAGGGGACTATACAAACATTCAGTACTTC	NA	TRBJ2-4	TRBV4-3	NA
CASIWDREPEAFF	TGTGCCAGCATCTGGGACAGGGAGCCTGAAGCTTTCTTT	few	TRBJ1-1	TRBV12-3/TRBV12-4	TRBD1
CASSADSHNYGYTF	TGCGCCAGCAGCGCGGACAGTCATAACTATGGCTACACCTTC	medium-sized	TRBJ1-2	TRBV5-1	NA
CASSSAQGTEAFF	TGTGCCAGCAGTTCAGCCCAAGGGACTGAAGCTTTCTTT	NA	TRBJ1-1	TRBV7-2	NA